This T cell receptor (beta chain) was profiled in a study of blood T cell repertoires in COVID-19. As processed by the authors: Estimation of nucleated cell counts was performed using reference gene primer amplification. The repertoire was sequenced with immunoSEQ multiplex PCR; TCRdb's copy has only in-frame clones and lacks some. D and trimming come from the DNA, and the V and J calls and clone size come from that table. The sample holds roughly 240,000 clones, around four fifths seen once. The CDR3 runs 14 residues. Between the trimmed V and J ends, which lost 6 bases and 1 base, there was a span of 10 bases. The germline CDR1 and CDR2 sequences are LGHDT and YNNKEL (reference sequence).

The TCR comes from a woman aged 70-85 years with acute or convalescent COVID-19. The chain joins TRBV3-1 (or the pseudogene TRBV3-2) to TRBJ1-3; D might be TRBD1 (5 bases). Sequenced: peripheral blood. Here the CDR3 DNA reads TGTGCCAGCAGACCCCAGGGATCTGGAAACACCATATATTTT. Encoded protein: CASRPQGSGNTIYF.